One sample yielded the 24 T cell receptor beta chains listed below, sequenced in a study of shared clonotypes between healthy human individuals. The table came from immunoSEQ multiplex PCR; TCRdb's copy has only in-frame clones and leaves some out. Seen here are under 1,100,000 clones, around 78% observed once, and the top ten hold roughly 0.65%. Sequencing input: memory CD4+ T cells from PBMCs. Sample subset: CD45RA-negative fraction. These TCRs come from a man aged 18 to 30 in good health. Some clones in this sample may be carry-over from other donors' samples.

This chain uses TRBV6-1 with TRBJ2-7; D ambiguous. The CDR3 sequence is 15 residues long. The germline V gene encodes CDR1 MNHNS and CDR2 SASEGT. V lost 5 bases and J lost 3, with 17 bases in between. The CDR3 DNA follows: TGTGCCAGCAGTTGGACCCCCACAAATCGCTACGAGCAGTACTTC. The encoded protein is CASSWTPTNRYEQYF.

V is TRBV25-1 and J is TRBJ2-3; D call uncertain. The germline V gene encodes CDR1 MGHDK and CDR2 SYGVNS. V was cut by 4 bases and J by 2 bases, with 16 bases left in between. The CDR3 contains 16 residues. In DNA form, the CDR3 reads TGTGCCAGCAGTGGAGGCCAGCAGACCGTCACAGATACGCAGTATTTT. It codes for CASSGGQQTVTDTQYF.

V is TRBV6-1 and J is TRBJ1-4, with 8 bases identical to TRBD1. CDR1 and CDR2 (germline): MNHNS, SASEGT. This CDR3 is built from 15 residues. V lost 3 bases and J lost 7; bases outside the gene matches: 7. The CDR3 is CASSETGTGGEKLFF. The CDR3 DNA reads TGTGCCAGCAGTGAGACCGGGACAGGCGGTGAAAAACTGTTTTTT.

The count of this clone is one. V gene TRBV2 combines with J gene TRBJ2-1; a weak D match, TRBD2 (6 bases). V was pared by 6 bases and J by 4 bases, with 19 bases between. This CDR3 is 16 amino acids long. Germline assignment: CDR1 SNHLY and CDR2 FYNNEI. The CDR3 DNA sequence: TGTGCCAGCAGCGCCTTAGGGGCGGGGAATTACAATGAGCAGTTCTTC. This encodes CASSALGAGNYNEQFF.

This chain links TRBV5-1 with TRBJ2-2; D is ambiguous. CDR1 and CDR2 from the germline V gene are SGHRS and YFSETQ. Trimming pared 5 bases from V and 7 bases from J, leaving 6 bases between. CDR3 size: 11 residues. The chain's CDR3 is CASRLSGELFF. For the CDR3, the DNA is TGCGCCAGCAGACTTAGCGGGGAGCTGTTTTTT.

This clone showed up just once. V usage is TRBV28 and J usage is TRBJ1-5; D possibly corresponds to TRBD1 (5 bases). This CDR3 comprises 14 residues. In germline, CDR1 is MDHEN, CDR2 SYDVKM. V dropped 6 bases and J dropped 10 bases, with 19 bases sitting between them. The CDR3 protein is CASSNTGPHVPQHF. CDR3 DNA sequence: TGTGCCAGCAGCAACACAGGTCCTCATGTCCCCCAGCATTTT.

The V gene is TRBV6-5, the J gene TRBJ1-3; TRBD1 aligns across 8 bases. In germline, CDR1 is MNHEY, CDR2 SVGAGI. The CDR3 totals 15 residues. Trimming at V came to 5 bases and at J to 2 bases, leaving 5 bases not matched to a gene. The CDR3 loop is CASSVMTGAGNTIYF. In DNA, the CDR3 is TGTGCCAGCAGTGTAATGACAGGGGCTGGAAACACCATATATTTT.

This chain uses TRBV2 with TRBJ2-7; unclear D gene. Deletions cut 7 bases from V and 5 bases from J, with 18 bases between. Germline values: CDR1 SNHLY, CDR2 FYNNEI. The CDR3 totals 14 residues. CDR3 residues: CASTSTRATDEQYF. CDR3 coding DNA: TGTGCCAGCACCTCGACCCGAGCTACTGACGAGCAGTACTTC. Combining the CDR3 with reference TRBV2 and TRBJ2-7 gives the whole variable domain EPEVTQTPSHQVTQMGQEVILRCVPISNHLYFYWYRQILGQKVEFLVSFYNNEISEKSEIFDDQFSVERPDGSNFTLKIRSTKLEDSAMYFCASTSTRATDEQYFGPGTRLTVT.

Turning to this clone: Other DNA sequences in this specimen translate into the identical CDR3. The CDR3 loop is CASSLGGSNQPQHF. For the CDR3, the DNA is TGCGCCAGCAGCCTAGGGGGTAGCAATCAGCCCCAGCATTTT. V gene TRBV5-1 combines with J gene TRBJ1-5, with D tentatively TRBD1 (6 bases). Trimming shortened V by 4 bases and J by 0 bases, and 8 bases separated the two germline ends. Germline V gives CDR1 SGHRS, CDR2 YFSETQ. CDR3 length equals 14 residues.

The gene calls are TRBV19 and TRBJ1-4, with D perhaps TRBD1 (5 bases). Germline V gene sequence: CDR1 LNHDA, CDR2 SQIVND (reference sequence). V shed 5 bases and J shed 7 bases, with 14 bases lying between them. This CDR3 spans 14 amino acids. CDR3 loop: CASSFTDTSEKLFF. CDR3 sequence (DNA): TGTGCCAGTAGTTTTACGGACACCTCTGAAAAACTGTTTTTT.

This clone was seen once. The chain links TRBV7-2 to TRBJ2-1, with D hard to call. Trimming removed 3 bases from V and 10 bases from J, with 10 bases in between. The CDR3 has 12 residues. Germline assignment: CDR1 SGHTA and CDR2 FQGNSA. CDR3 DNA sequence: TGTGCCAGCAGCTTTCCCTTAATGGAGCAGTTCTTC. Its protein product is CASSFPLMEQFF.

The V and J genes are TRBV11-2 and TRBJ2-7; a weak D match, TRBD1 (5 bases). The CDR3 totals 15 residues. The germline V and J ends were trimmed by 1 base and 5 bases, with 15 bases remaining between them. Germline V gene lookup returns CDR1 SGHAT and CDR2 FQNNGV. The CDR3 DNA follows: TGTGCCAGCAGCTTAGCTCGGCAGGGTACGCACGAGCAGTACTTC. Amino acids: CASSLARQGTHEQYF.

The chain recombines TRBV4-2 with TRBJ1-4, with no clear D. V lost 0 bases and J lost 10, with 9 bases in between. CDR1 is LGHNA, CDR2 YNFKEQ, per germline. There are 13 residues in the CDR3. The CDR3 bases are TGTGCCAGCAGCCAAGATAGCGCCGGAAAACTGTTTTTT. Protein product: CASSQDSAGKLFF.

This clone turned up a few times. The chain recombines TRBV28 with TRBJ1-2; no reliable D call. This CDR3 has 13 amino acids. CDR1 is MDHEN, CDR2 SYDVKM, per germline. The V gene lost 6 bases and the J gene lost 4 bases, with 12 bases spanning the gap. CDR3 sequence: CASSSILSYGYTF. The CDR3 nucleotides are TGTGCCAGCAGCTCCATATTGAGCTATGGCTACACCTTC.

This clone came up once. In DNA form, the CDR3 reads TGTGCCAGCATTAACAATGGGCAGCTAAGCTCCTACGAGCAGTACTTC. Translating gives CASINNGQLSSYEQYF. The chain employs TRBV6-6 and TRBJ2-7; no clear D. CDR3 length equals 16 residues. V was shortened by 7 bases and J by 0 bases, with 19 bases between the two germline ends. Germline loops: CDR1 MNHNY, CDR2 SVGAGI (reference sequence).

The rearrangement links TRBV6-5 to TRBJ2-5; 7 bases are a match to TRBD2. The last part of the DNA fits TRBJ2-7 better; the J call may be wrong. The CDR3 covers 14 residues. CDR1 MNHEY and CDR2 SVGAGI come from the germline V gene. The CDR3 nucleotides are TGTGCCAGCAGTTACGGGCGGGAGATCTACGAGCAGTACTTC. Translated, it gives CASSYGREIYEQYF.

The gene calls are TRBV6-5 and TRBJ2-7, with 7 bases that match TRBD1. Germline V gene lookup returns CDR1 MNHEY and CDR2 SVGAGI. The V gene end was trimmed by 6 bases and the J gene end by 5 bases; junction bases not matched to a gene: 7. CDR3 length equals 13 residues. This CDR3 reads CASRRQGPDEQYF. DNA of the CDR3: TGTGCCAGCAGGCGACAGGGCCCCGACGAGCAGTACTTC.

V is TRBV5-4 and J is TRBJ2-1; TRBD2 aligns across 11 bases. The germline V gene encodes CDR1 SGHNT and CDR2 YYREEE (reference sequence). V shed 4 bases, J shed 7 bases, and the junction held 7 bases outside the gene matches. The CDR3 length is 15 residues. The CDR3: CASSSSGRGRNEQFF. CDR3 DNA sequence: TGTGCCAGCAGCAGTAGCGGGAGGGGGAGGAATGAGCAGTTCTTC.

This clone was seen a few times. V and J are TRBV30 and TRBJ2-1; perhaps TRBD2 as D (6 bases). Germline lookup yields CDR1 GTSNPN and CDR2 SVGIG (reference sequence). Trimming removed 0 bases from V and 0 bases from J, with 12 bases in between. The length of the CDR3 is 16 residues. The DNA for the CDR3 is TGTGCCTGGAGTGTACGACGGGGGTACTCCTACAATGAGCAGTTCTTC. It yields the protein CAWSVRRGYSYNEQFF.

CDR3 residues: CASSPGQATNEKLFF. The CDR3 nucleotides are TGTGCCAGCAGTCCCGGACAGGCAACTAATGAAAAACTGTTTTTT. The rearrangement uses TRBV28 and TRBJ1-4; 7 bases map to TRBD1. CDR3 size: 15 residues. Germline V lookup: CDR1 MDHEN, CDR2 SYDVKM. The V and J ends lost 5 bases and 0 bases, in that order; junction bases with no gene match: 3.

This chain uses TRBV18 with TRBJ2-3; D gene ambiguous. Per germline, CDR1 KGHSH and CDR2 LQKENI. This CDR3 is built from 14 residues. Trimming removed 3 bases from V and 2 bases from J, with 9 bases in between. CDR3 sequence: CASSPIRHTDTQYF. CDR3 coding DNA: TGTGCCAGCTCACCGATCCGGCACACAGATACGCAGTATTTT.

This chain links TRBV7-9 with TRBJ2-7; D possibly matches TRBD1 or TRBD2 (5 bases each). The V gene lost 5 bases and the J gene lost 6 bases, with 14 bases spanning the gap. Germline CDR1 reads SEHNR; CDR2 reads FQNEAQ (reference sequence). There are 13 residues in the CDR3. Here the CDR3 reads CASSPEGRFEQYF. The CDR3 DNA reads TGTGCCAGCAGCCCCGAGGGGCGGTTCGAGCAGTACTTC.

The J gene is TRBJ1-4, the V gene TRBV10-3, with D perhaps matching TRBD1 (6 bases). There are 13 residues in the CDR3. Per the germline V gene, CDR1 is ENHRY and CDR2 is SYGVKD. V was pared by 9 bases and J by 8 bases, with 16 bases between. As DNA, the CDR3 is TGTGCCATACAATCAGGGGTAGAGGAAAAACTGTTTTTT. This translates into CAIQSGVEEKLFF.

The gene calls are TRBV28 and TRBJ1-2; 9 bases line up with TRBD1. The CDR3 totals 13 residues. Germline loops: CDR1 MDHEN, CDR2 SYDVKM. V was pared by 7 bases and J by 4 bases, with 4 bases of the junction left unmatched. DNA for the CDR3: TGTGCCAGCACCCTACAGGGGGCCTATGGCTACACCTTC. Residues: CASTLQGAYGYTF.